A single sample is the source of the 30 T cell receptor beta chains below, sequenced in a study of blood T cells in healthy people across ages. Together with a sample-barcoded 5' primer, a J-beta primer mix was included in a second PCR lasting about 6 to 12 cycles. TCRdb re-called the 5' RACE reads with MiXCR, one entry per CDR3 protein. The sample lists 1 million or so distinct CDR3 sequences, 35% to 50% occurring once. Sequencing used blood. These receptors all come from a woman between 55 and 75 years old in good health.

V and J are TRBV20-1 and TRBJ2-7; D not certain. Germline V gives CDR1 DFQATT, CDR2 SNEGSKA (reference sequence). CDR3 length equals 11 residues. V was pared by 5 bases and J by 2 bases, with 7 bases between. The CDR3, as DNA: TGCAGTGCTTACGAACCCTACGAGCAGTACTTC. Translated: CSAYEPYEQYF.

This sequence joins TRBV6-4 and TRBJ2-1, with D perhaps TRBD1 or TRBD2 (5 bases each). V lost 0 bases, J lost 6 bases, and 12 bases lay in between. Germline V gene sequence: CDR1 MRHNA, CDR2 SNTAGT. CDR3 size: 15 residues. The CDR3 sequence is CASSDSIQGVNEQFF. The CDR3, as DNA: TGTGCCAGCAGTGACTCGATTCAGGGAGTCAATGAGCAGTTCTTC.

At least ten counts were recorded for this clonotype. J is TRBJ2-3 and V is TRBV5-1; 16 bases are shared with TRBD2. Germline V gene data show CDR1 as SGHRS and CDR2 as YFSETQ. The trim removed 3 bases at V and 4 bases at J, leaving 5 bases unmatched. This CDR3 is 17 amino acids long. CDR3 nucleotides: TGCGCCAGCAGCTCGGGACTAGCGGGAGGGGTGTCAGATACGCAGTATTTT. It encodes CASSSGLAGGVSDTQYF.

This clonotype was counted only a few times. The rearrangement links TRBV20-1 to TRBJ2-3; TRBD2 matches at 9 bases. This CDR3 is built from 15 residues. Germline lookup yields CDR1 DFQATT and CDR2 SNEGSKA (reference sequence). The ends lost 6 bases at V and 6 bases at J; junction bases unmatched: 13. CDR3 protein: CSAPRMTSGVDTQYF. CDR3 sequence (DNA): TGCAGTGCACCGAGGATGACTAGCGGCGTGGATACGCAGTATTTT.

The chain combines TRBV20-1 with TRBJ1-2; no firm D call. CDR3 size: 14 residues. Trimming left V 2 bases short and J 8 bases short, with 18 bases between. Germline CDR1 reads DFQATT; CDR2 reads SNEGSKA (reference sequence). The CDR3 here is CSARPTTSMEGYTF. CDR3 DNA sequence: TGCAGTGCTAGACCGACAACTTCGATGGAGGGCTACACCTTC.

This clonotype was counted a few times. The V call is TRBV7-3, the J call TRBJ2-1; a weak D match, TRBD1 (6 bases). The CDR3 is made up of 16 amino acids. Looked up from germline, CDR1 is SGHTA and CDR2 is FQGTGA. Trimming removed 6 bases at V and 0 bases at J, with 15 bases between. The CDR3 DNA follows: TGTGCCAGCAGTCGAGACAGGAAGAGCTCCTACAATGAGCAGTTCTTC. Amino acid sequence: CASSRDRKSSYNEQFF.

The chain has TRBV29-1 and TRBJ2-7; maybe TRBD2 (6 bases). Deletions cut 7 bases from V and 4 bases from J, with 11 bases between. The CDR3 totals 11 residues. The germline V gene has CDR1 SQVTM and CDR2 ANQGSEA. CDR3 sequence (DNA): TGCAGCGGAGGGGCGGGATACGAGCAGTACTTC. Translating it yields CSGGAGYEQYF.

This sequence joins TRBV7-9 and TRBJ2-2; TRBD1 matches at 7 bases. V lost 5 bases and J lost 2; bases outside the gene matches: 5. CDR1 and CDR2 from the germline V gene are SEHNR and FQNEAQ (reference sequence). The CDR3 length is 15 residues. CDR3: CASSRGQVNTGELFF. The CDR3 nucleotides read TGTGCCAGCAGCCGAGGACAGGTTAACACCGGGGAGCTGTTTTTT.

The chain combines TRBV27 with TRBJ2-1; TRBD2 agrees at 11 bases. This CDR3 comprises 14 residues. Germline V lookup: CDR1 MNHEY, CDR2 SMNVEV (reference sequence). With V trimmed by 5 bases and J by 7 bases, 4 bases remained unmatched. CDR3 DNA sequence: TGTGCCAGCAGTCGTAGCGGGAGGGGAAATGAGCAGTTCTTC. Translation gives CASSRSGRGNEQFF.

The rearrangement joins TRBV7-3 to TRBJ1-2; D not certain. Germline CDR1 and CDR2: SGHTA and FQGTGA. V lost 5 bases to trimming and J lost 3 bases, with 10 bases between them. The CDR3 sequence is 13 residues long. CDR3 in amino acids: CASSPDPDYGYTF. The CDR3 DNA reads TGTGCCAGCAGCCCAGACCCTGACTATGGCTACACCTTC.

This clonotype was found a few times. The chain employs TRBV20-1 and TRBJ2-4; no firm D call. The J call may be incorrect, as the DNA end agrees better with TRBJ2-5. CDR3 length equals 15 residues. CDR1 is DFQATT and CDR2 is SNEGSKA in the germline V gene (reference sequence). CDR3 nucleotide sequence: TGCAGTGCTAGAGACCCCGATTACCCGCAAGAGACCCAGTACTTC. Its translation is CSARDPDYPQETQYF.

The chain couples TRBV5-1 to TRBJ2-3, with TRBD2 matching over 12 bases. Looked up from germline, CDR1 is SGHRS and CDR2 is YFSETQ. The CDR3 is 15 amino acids. The V gene end was trimmed by 4 bases and the J gene end by 4 bases; junction bases not matched to a gene: 4. This CDR3 is CASSPGTSGPDTQYF. As DNA, the CDR3 is TGCGCCAGCAGCCCCGGGACTAGCGGGCCAGATACGCAGTATTTT.

The chain joins TRBV10-3 to TRBJ2-3, with 10 bases lining up with TRBD1. V shed 2 bases and J 10 bases; nucleotides not matched to a gene: 6. This CDR3 has 14 residues. Germline V gene sequence: CDR1 ENHRY, CDR2 SYGVKD. CDR3: CAISEPDRGRAQYF. The CDR3 DNA reads as TGTGCCATCAGTGAGCCCGACAGGGGGCGAGCGCAGTATTTT.

This clonotype was seen only a few times. The chain uses TRBV24-1 and TRBJ2-3; possibly TRBD1 for D (6 bases). V was trimmed by 4 bases and J by 2 bases, leaving 12 bases between them. CDR1 and CDR2 (germline): KGHDR, SFDVKD. CDR3 size: 15 residues. Here the CDR3 DNA reads TGTGCCACCAGTGACTGGGACACCGACACAGATACGCAGTATTTT. Translating it yields CATSDWDTDTDTQYF.

The V call is TRBV5-6, the J call TRBJ2-5, with D perhaps being TRBD1 or TRBD2 (6 bases each). The DNA end favors TRBJ2-7, so the J call may be wrong. Per germline, CDR1 SGHDT and CDR2 YYEEEE. The CDR3 has 14 amino acids. The CDR3 DNA sequence: TGTGCCAGCACCTCCGCCGGGGGCGTCTACGAGCAGTACTTC. This gives the protein CASTSAGGVYEQYF.

The genes are TRBV19 and TRBJ2-5; possibly TRBD2 for D (5 bases). Looked up from germline, CDR1 is LNHDA and CDR2 is SQIVND (reference sequence). V was clipped by 7 bases and J by 5 bases, with 11 bases between them. The CDR3 consists of 12 residues. For the CDR3, the DNA is TGTGCCAGTAAGGGAGACCTGGAGACCCAGTACTTC. It yields the protein CASKGDLETQYF.

This clonotype was counted once. This chain connects TRBV2 to TRBJ2-7; 10 positions agree with TRBD2. CDR1 SNHLY and CDR2 FYNNEI come from the germline V gene. CDR3 length: 19 amino acids. With 6 bases clipped from V and 2 bases from J, the junction kept 19 bases outside the gene matches. Here the CDR3 DNA reads TGTGCCAGCAGGAAAGACAGGGTCTCTAGCGGGGGCCTGGCCTACGAGCAGTACTTC. As protein: CASRKDRVSSGGLAYEQYF.

This clonotype showed up just a few times. This chain uses TRBV5-1 with TRBJ2-7; TRBD2 agrees at 7 bases. The ends lost 1 base at V and 3 bases at J; junction bases unmatched: 28. This CDR3 has 22 amino acids. Germline V gene data show CDR1 as SGHRS and CDR2 as YFSETQ. Written as DNA, the CDR3 is TGCGCCAGCAGCTTGAGGTTCGTGCAGCGCCTAGCGGATCGTGCCGCAAACTACGAGCAGTACTTC. Translating gives CASSLRFVQRLADRAANYEQYF.

This clonotype was seen only a few times. V gene TRBV5-1 combines with J gene TRBJ2-4; 10 bases align to TRBD1. With the DNA end fitting TRBJ2-7 better, the J assignment may be wrong. The CDR3 runs 13 residues. Per the germline V gene, CDR1 is SGHRS and CDR2 is YFSETQ. CDR3: CASSRGTGAEQYF. In DNA form, the CDR3 reads TGCGCCAGCAGCCGCGGGACAGGGGCCGAGCAGTACTTC.

The rearrangement uses TRBV29-1 and TRBJ2-1; a weak D match, TRBD1 (6 bases). The germline V gene encodes CDR1 SQVTM and CDR2 ANQGSEA. CDR3 size: 13 residues. Trimming shortened V by 3 bases and J by 10 bases, and 16 bases separated the two germline ends. The CDR3 protein is CSVDGGPNQEQFF. CDR3 sequence (DNA): TGCAGCGTTGATGGGGGCCCTAACCAGGAGCAGTTCTTC.

This clonotype showed up just a few times. V and J are TRBV20-1 and TRBJ2-7, with D perhaps matching TRBD2 (5 bases). The CDR3 has 13 amino acids. Germline values: CDR1 DFQATT, CDR2 SNEGSKA (reference sequence). Deletions cut 6 bases from V and 2 bases from J, with 14 bases between. The CDR3 sequence is CSANSGLAYEQYF. DNA of the CDR3: TGCAGTGCGAATAGTGGACTCGCCTACGAGCAGTACTTC.

The DNA of the CDR3 is TGTGCCAGCAGTTACTCGGGGTGGTCCCCAGCCTCCTACGAGCAGTACTTC. This sequence encodes CASSYSGWSPASYEQYF. V is TRBV6-5 and J is TRBJ2-7; D not resolved. This CDR3 has 17 residues. V lost 0 bases, J lost 0 bases, and 15 bases lay in between. Germline assignment: CDR1 MNHEY and CDR2 SVGAGI.

The chain is built from TRBV24-1 and TRBJ2-4, with D maybe TRBD1 (6 bases). The V end was cut by 6 bases, the J end by 9 bases, with 11 bases between. This CDR3 region has 12 residues. The V gene's germline CDR1 is KGHDR and CDR2 SFDVKD. The CDR3 sequence: CATSSQGPIQYF. CDR3 in DNA: TGTGCCACCAGTTCGCAGGGGCCCATTCAGTACTTC.

V is TRBV5-5 and J is TRBJ2-3; 9 nucleotides match TRBD2. The germline gives CDR1 SGHKS, CDR2 YYEKEE (reference sequence). The ends lost 3 bases at V and 2 bases at J; junction bases unmatched: 10. The CDR3 totals 17 residues. The CDR3: CASSSLGREGPTDTQYF. Written as DNA, the CDR3 is TGTGCCAGCAGCTCTTTGGGGCGGGAGGGCCCCACAGATACGCAGTATTTT. Full variable domain (rest looked up from reference TRBV5-5 and TRBJ2-3): DAGVTQSPTHLIKTRGQQVTLRCSPISGHKSVSWYQQVLGQGPQFIFQYYEKEERGRGNFPDRFSARQFPNYSSELNVNALLLGDSALYLCASSSLGREGPTDTQYFGPGTRLTVL.

This clonotype has a handful of counts. The gene calls are TRBV29-1 and TRBJ2-7; D is unclear. The CDR3 has 13 amino acids. V was pared by 0 bases and J by 0 bases, with 6 bases between. Germline CDR1 and CDR2: SQVTM and ANQGSEA. The CDR3 DNA is TGCAGCGTTGAAGATGGCAACTCCTACGAGCAGTACTTC. This encodes CSVEDGNSYEQYF.

This clonotype was counted many times. The chain links TRBV11-1 to TRBJ2-6, with 9 bases aligning to TRBD1. CDR3 size: 17 residues. V was pared by 8 bases and J by 0 bases, with 8 bases of the junction left unmatched. Germline V gives CDR1 SGHAT, CDR2 FQDESV (reference sequence). The CDR3 sequence: CASRRGQGNSGANVLTF. In nucleotides, the CDR3 is TGTGCCAGCCGTAGGGGACAGGGAAACTCTGGGGCCAACGTCCTGACTTTC.

Of note for this clonotype: A much bigger clone sits one base away, suggesting this may be a read error. This chain links TRBV29-1 with TRBJ2-7, with D possibly TRBD2 on 5 matching bases. The CDR3 totals 14 residues. The V gene's germline CDR1 is SQVTM and CDR2 ANQGSEA. The V end lost 1 base, the J end lost 5 bases, and 15 bases lay between the germline ends. DNA for the CDR3: TGCAGCGTTGAAGGACAAGCGGAATACGACGAGCAGTACTTC. Its translation: CSVEGQAEYDEQYF.

V usage is TRBV12-3 or TRBV12-4 and J usage is TRBJ2-1, with 10 bases aligning to TRBD2. J was trimmed by 5 bases and V by 5 bases; bases with no gene match: 3. There are 14 residues in the CDR3. CDR3 sequence reads: CASSPGTSDNEQFF. The CDR3 DNA is TGTGCCAGCAGTCCAGGGACTAGCGACAATGAGCAGTTCTTC.

The chain joins TRBV20-1 to TRBJ1-5; D perhaps matches TRBD1 (5 bases). Germline V CDR1 and CDR2: DFQATT, SNEGSKA (reference sequence). Trimming left V 3 bases short and J 7 bases short, with 10 bases between. This CDR3 has 12 amino acids. CDR3: CSARGVGQPQHF. CDR3 nucleotides: TGCAGTGCTAGGGGGGTGGGGCAGCCCCAGCATTTT.

This clonotype was seen a handful of times. The rearrangement joins TRBV12-3 or TRBV12-4 to TRBJ2-5; 9 positions match TRBD1. The CDR3 is 14 amino acids. Trimming cost V 5 bases and J 2 bases; bases outside gene matches: 3. CDR3 DNA: TGTGCCAGCAGTGCGGGACAGGGACAAGAGACCCAGTACTTC. This translates into CASSAGQGQETQYF.